The T cell receptor (beta chain) described here comes from a study of T cells after yellow fever vaccination. A single record per CDR3 protein comes from TCRdb applying MiXCR to the 5' RACE reads. Of 250,000 or so distinct CDR3 sequences listed, more than 3.5% are singletons. There are many counts of this clonotype. The CDR3 spans 15 residues. Germline-derived CDR1 and CDR2 are SGHTA and FQGNSA. V lost 1 base to trimming and J lost 7 bases, with 14 bases between them. The clonotype originates from a man younger than 35 who received the YFV17D yellow fever vaccine. J is TRBJ1-5 and V is TRBV7-2; TRBD1 might be the D (6 bases). Specimen: PBMCs, collected 15 days after the yellow fever booster vaccination. This chain's CDR3 is CASSLVWGQEQPQHF. CDR3 DNA: TGTGCCAGCAGCTTAGTATGGGGGCAAGAGCAGCCCCAGCATTTT. The full variable domain, completed using reference TRBV7-2 and TRBJ1-5, is GAGVSQSPSNKVTEKGKDVELRCDPISGHTALYWYRQSLGQGLEFLIYFQGNSAPDKSGLPSDRFSAERTGGSVSTLTIQRTQQEDSAVYLCASSLVWGQEQPQHFGDGTRLSIL.